This TCR beta chain was profiled in a study of CD8+CD57+ T cells in acquired aplastic anemia. Only one count was recorded for this clonotype. TCR beta VDJ and CDR3 were profiled, and genomic DNA was the template. From the reads, TCRdb called clonotypes with MiXCR, one entry per CDR3 protein. The sample has about 81,000 distinct CDR3 sequences, approximately 46% seen once. The germline V gene encodes CDR1 LGHNA and CDR2 YNFKEQ. With 5 bases clipped from V and 4 bases from J, the junction kept 9 bases outside the gene matches. The CDR3 length is 18 residues. The sequenced sample was sorted CD4+, CD8+, or CD8+CD57+ T cells (not recorded which) from PBMCs. The chain carries TRBV4-2 and TRBJ1-6; TRBD1 matches at 12 bases. The source is a human donor in good health, serving as a control. CDR3 in amino acids: CASSKSGTGGYYNSPLHF. The CDR3 DNA is TGTGCCAGCAGCAAGAGCGGGACAGGGGGCTATTATAATTCACCCCTCCACTTT.